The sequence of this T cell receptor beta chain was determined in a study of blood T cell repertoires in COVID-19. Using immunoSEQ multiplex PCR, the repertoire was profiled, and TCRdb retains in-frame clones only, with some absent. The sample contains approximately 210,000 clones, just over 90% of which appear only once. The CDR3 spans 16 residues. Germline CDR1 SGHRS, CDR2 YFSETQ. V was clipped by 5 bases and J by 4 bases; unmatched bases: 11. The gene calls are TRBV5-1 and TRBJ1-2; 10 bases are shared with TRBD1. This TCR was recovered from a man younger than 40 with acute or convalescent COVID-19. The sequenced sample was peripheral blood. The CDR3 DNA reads TGCGCCAGCAGTCATGACAGGGGGCCGCTTACCTATGGCTACACCTTC. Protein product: CASSHDRGPLTYGYTF.